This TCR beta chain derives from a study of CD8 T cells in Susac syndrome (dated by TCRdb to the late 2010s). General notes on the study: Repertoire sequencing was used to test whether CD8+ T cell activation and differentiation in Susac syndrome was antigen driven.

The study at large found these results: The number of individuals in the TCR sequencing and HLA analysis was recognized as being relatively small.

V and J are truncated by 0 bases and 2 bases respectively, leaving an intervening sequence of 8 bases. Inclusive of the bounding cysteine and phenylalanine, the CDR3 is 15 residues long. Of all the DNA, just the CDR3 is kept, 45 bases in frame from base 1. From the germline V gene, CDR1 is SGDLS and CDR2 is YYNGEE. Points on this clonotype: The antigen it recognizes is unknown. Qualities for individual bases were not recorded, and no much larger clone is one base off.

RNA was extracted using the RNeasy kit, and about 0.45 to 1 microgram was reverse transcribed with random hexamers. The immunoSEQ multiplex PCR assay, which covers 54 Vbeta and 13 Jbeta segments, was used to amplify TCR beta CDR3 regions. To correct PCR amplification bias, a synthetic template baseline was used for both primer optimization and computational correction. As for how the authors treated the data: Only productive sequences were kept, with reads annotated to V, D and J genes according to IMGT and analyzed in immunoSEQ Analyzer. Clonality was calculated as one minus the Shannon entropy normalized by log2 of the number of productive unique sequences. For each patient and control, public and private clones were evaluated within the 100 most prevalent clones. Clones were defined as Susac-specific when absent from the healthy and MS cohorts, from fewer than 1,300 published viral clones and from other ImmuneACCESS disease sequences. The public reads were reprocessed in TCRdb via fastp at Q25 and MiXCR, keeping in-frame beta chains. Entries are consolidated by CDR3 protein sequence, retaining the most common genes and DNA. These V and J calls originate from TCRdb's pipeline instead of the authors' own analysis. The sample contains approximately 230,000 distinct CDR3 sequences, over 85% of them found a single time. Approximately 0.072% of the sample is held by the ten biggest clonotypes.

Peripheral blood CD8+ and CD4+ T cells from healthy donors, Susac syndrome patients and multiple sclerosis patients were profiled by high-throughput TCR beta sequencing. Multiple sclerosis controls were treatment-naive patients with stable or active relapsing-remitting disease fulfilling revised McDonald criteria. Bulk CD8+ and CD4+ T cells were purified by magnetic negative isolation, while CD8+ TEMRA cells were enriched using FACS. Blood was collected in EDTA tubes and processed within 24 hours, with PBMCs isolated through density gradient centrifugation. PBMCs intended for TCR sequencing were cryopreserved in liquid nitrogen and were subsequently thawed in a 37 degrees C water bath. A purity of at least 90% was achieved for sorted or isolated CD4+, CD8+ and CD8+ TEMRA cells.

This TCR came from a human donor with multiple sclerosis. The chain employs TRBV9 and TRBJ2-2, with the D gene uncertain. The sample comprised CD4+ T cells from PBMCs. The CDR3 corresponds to CASSVEDLNTGELFF. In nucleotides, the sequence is TGTGCCAGCAGCGTAGAAGACCTCAACACCGGGGAGCTGTTTTTT.